A selection of T cell receptor beta chains follows, all from one sample in a study of regulatory T cells in long-lasting Graves disease. TCRdb independently ran MiXCR on the multiplex PCR reads; one entry per CDR3 protein. The sample contains about 660,000 distinct CDR3 sequences, 30% of which appear only once. Sequencing used peripheral blood mononuclear cells (PBMCs), obtained when the disease was refractory, from a patient treated with antithyroid drugs. These receptors were collected from a female donor with Graves disease. Both conserved end residues are trimmed from each CDR3. The listing skips clone size in some rows; elsewhere it reads once, few, many or a size class.

size	J	V	CDR3
.	TRBJ2-3	TRBV11-2	ASSLFVLAVRTDTQY
few	TRBJ2-2	TRBV19	ASSFLSGGLTGELF
.	TRBJ1-1	TRBV7-6	ASTPQGNTEAF
.	TRBJ2-7	TRBV6-1	ASSPGVPPEQY
.	TRBJ1-1	TRBV3-1	ASRNGAGTEAF
.	TRBJ2-7	TRBV2	ASSERDRSSRY
.	TRBJ1-1	TRBV6-1	ASSDPSRLSNTEAF
.	TRBJ2-7	TRBV9	ASSVVPGGVYEQY
few	TRBJ2-4	TRBV18	ASSPTSGRAANIQY
.	TRBJ2-7	TRBV6-1	ASIDGSSYEQY
few	TRBJ1-1	TRBV12-3/TRBV12-4	ASSFNRVTEAF
few	TRBJ1-4	TRBV11-2	ASSLVGGAVGEKLF
.	TRBJ1-2	TRBV28	ASSLTARTSYGYT
.	TRBJ1-5	TRBV15	ATSSDRSNQPQH
few	.	TRBV5-8	ASSLGTRDSQSIQY
.	TRBJ2-5	TRBV20-1	SAPLVWLAGGPAVDRETQY
many	TRBJ1-2	TRBV6-9	ASSYSNRATNYGYT
.	TRBJ1-5	TRBV20-1	SARASGLRHQPQH
.	TRBJ2-3	TRBV24-1	ATASASRDTQY
few	TRBJ1-5	TRBV7-9	ASSRQGRGNPQH
few	TRBJ2-7	TRBV27	ASSLNRYVSYEQY
few	TRBJ1-5	TRBV6-1	ASRPWAGDSNQPQH
few	TRBJ2-2	TRBV3-1	ASSQDDRRQSNTGELF
few	TRBJ1-1	TRBV2	ASMTAAANTEAF
many	TRBJ2-5	TRBV11-2	ASSLGGGTQY
.	TRBJ1-1	TRBV3-1	ASSQVGKKAF
.	TRBJ2-2	TRBV6-1	ASSRFTGSTGELF
.	TRBJ1-6	TRBV6-5	ASSYGGADNSPLH
many	TRBJ2-7	TRBV12-3/TRBV12-4	ASSLQQSYEQY
.	TRBJ2-4	TRBV6-1	ASSGSGGNIQY
few	TRBJ2-2	TRBV29-1	SGRTGRTGELF
once	TRBJ1-2	TRBV6-1	ASSEAGGQRSNYGYT
many	TRBJ1-1	TRBV6-5	ASSYETANTEAF